This T cell receptor (beta chain) is from a study of shared clonotypes between healthy human individuals. Overall study results and limits: As a rule, naive subsets had a larger estimated richness than memory subsets.

CDR3 length: 16 residues. With 10 bases removed from V and 1 base from J, the gap between germline ends came to 22 bases. Germline CDR1 reads MNHNY; CDR2 reads SVGAGI (reference sequence). Adult donors, all healthy and HIV-negative, had no recent acute infections or vaccinations. Profiled with immunoSEQ multiplex PCR; TCRdb holds only in-frame clones, not every one. The table lists over 700,000 clones, around 70% of them singletons. A note on this clone: As yet, its antigen is unknown.

The V gene is TRBV6-6, the J gene TRBJ1-1; unclear D gene. The TCR was taken from a woman younger than 45 in good health. Sequencing input: memory CD4+ T cells sorted from blood. Subset given: CD45RA-negative fraction. The CDR3 reads CATSYILKTSNTEAFF. CDR3 in DNA: TGTGCCACGAGCTACATCCTGAAAACATCGAACACTGAAGCTTTCTTT.